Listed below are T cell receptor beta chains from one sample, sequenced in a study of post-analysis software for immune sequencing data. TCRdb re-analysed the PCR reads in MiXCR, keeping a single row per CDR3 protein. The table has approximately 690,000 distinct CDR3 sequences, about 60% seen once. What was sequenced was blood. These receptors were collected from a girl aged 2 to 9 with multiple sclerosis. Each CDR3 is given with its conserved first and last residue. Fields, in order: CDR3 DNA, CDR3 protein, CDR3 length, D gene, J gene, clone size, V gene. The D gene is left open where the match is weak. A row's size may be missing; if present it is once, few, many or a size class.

CDR3nt: TGTGCCAGCAGCCAATCGTTTCTGGCGGCTCGTGGCTACACCTTC; CDR3aa: CASSQSFLAARGYTF; len: 15; d_gene: NA; j_gene: TRBJ1-2; abundance: NA; v_gene: TRBV14
CDR3nt: TGTGCCACCAGCACAGGACAGGGTAGATCCCTCTCCTACGAGCAGTACTTC; CDR3aa: CATSTGQGRSLSYEQYF; len: 17; d_gene: TRBD1; j_gene: TRBJ2-7; abundance: NA; v_gene: TRBV15
CDR3nt: TGTGCCAGCAGCTCAATATGGGAGGGGGCCGACGGGACCCAGTACTTC; CDR3aa: CASSSIWEGADGTQYF; len: 16; d_gene: NA; j_gene: TRBJ2-5; abundance: few; v_gene: TRBV11-2
CDR3nt: TGTGCCAGCAGCTCCGGCCCTATTAATTCACCCCTCCACTTT; CDR3aa: CASSSGPINSPLHF; len: 14; d_gene: NA; j_gene: TRBJ1-6; abundance: few; v_gene: TRBV11-2
CDR3nt: TGTGCCAGCAGTTTGGGACACTGGGAGACCCAGTACTTC; CDR3aa: CASSLGHWETQYF; len: 13; d_gene: NA; j_gene: TRBJ2-5; abundance: few; v_gene: TRBV28
CDR3nt: TGTGCCAGCAGCTTAGACGGGACTAGCACAACCGGGGAGCTGTTTTTT; CDR3aa: CASSLDGTSTTGELFF; len: 16; d_gene: TRBD2; j_gene: TRBJ2-2; abundance: NA; v_gene: TRBV5-5
CDR3nt: TGTGCCATCAGTGAGGACAGGGGGCACGAGCAGTACTTC; CDR3aa: CAISEDRGHEQYF; len: 13; d_gene: TRBD1; j_gene: TRBJ2-7; abundance: NA; v_gene: TRBV10-3
CDR3nt: TGCGCCAGCAGCCAAGGACAGGGGCACACAGATACGCAGTATTTT; CDR3aa: CASSQGQGHTDTQYF; len: 15; d_gene: TRBD1; j_gene: TRBJ2-3; abundance: NA; v_gene: TRBV4-3
CDR3nt: TGTGCCAGCGGGATGGTCTCCGGCACAGATACGCAGTATTTT; CDR3aa: CASGMVSGTDTQYF; len: 14; d_gene: NA; j_gene: TRBJ2-3; abundance: few; v_gene: TRBV6-2/TRBV6-3
CDR3nt: TGCAGCGTCCCGGGGCCCTCCTACGAGCAGTACTTC; CDR3aa: CSVPGPSYEQYF; len: 12; d_gene: NA; j_gene: TRBJ2-7; abundance: few; v_gene: TRBV29-1
CDR3nt: TGCAGTGCTAGTTCCCAGGGAATGGGAAACACTGAAGCTTTCTTT; CDR3aa: CSASSQGMGNTEAFF; len: 15; d_gene: NA; j_gene: TRBJ1-1; abundance: NA; v_gene: TRBV20-1
CDR3nt: TGTGCCAGCAGAGGCGGGACAGCCTACAATGAGCAGTTCTTC; CDR3aa: CASRGGTAYNEQFF; len: 14; d_gene: NA; j_gene: TRBJ2-1; abundance: few; v_gene: TRBV7-2
CDR3nt: TGTGCCAGCAGTGGGGGACTAGCAGACGAGACCCAGTACTTC; CDR3aa: CASSGGLADETQYF; len: 14; d_gene: TRBD2; j_gene: TRBJ2-5; abundance: NA; v_gene: TRBV25-1
CDR3nt: TGCGCCAGCAGCTCGGCACCCCCGGGACAGGGGACAGATACGCAGTATTTT; CDR3aa: CASSSAPPGQGTDTQYF; len: 17; d_gene: TRBD1; j_gene: TRBJ2-3; abundance: NA; v_gene: TRBV5-1
CDR3nt: TGTGCCATCAGGGACACAGGTCTAGCGGGATTAAGAGATACGCAGTATTTT; CDR3aa: CAIRDTGLAGLRDTQYF; len: 17; d_gene: TRBD2; j_gene: TRBJ2-3; abundance: NA; v_gene: TRBV10-3
CDR3nt: TGCAGCGTTGAAAACCCTAATGAAAAACTGTTTTTT; CDR3aa: CSVENPNEKLFF; len: 12; d_gene: NA; j_gene: TRBJ1-4; abundance: many; v_gene: TRBV29-1
CDR3nt: TGTGCCAGCAGCCCTAGCGGGCATGAGCAGTTCTTC; CDR3aa: CASSPSGHEQFF; len: 12; d_gene: TRBD2; j_gene: TRBJ2-1; abundance: NA; v_gene: TRBV7-3
CDR3nt: TGCAGCGTTGAAGATCAGTACGGTGAAAAACTGTTTTTT; CDR3aa: CSVEDQYGEKLFF; len: 13; d_gene: NA; j_gene: TRBJ1-4; abundance: NA; v_gene: TRBV29-1
CDR3nt: TGTGCCACCAGTGATCGACGTGGACAGGGGGTAAGCAATGAGCAGTTCTTC; CDR3aa: CATSDRRGQGVSNEQFF; len: 17; d_gene: TRBD1; j_gene: TRBJ2-1; abundance: NA; v_gene: TRBV24-1
CDR3nt: TGTGCCACCAGCGGGGGACAGGGTTCTTTTTCTAGCACAGATACGCAGTATTTT; CDR3aa: CATSGGQGSFSSTDTQYF; len: 18; d_gene: TRBD1; j_gene: TRBJ2-3; abundance: NA; v_gene: TRBV15
CDR3nt: TGCAGCGGCGGACAGGGGCCCCAAGAGACCCAGTACTTC; CDR3aa: CSGGQGPQETQYF; len: 13; d_gene: TRBD1; j_gene: TRBJ2-5; abundance: NA; v_gene: TRBV29-1
CDR3nt: TGTGCCAGCAGCGCTACAGGCTCTCAGCAGTTCTTC; CDR3aa: CASSATGSQQFF; len: 12; d_gene: NA; j_gene: TRBJ2-1; abundance: NA; v_gene: TRBV7-2
CDR3nt: TGTGCCAGCAGTTACTCGATAGGAGAAGGGGCCAGCACAGATACGCAGTATTTT; CDR3aa: CASSYSIGEGASTDTQYF; len: 18; d_gene: NA; j_gene: TRBJ2-3; abundance: NA; v_gene: TRBV6-2/TRBV6-3
CDR3nt: TGTGCCAGCAGTTTCCAGTCTAGCACAGATACGCAGTATTTT; CDR3aa: CASSFQSSTDTQYF; len: 14; d_gene: NA; j_gene: TRBJ2-3; abundance: once; v_gene: TRBV12-3/TRBV12-4
CDR3nt: TGTGCCAGCAGCCGGCTGAGCCCCTTACAGAGCACAGATACGCAGTATTTT; CDR3aa: CASSRLSPLQSTDTQYF; len: 17; d_gene: NA; j_gene: TRBJ2-3; abundance: NA; v_gene: TRBV7-8
CDR3nt: TGTGCCAGCAGCTTAACCTCGACTGTGGTCGGAGGCTACACCTTC; CDR3aa: CASSLTSTVVGGYTF; len: 15; d_gene: NA; j_gene: TRBJ1-2; abundance: NA; v_gene: TRBV6-2/TRBV6-3
CDR3nt: TGCAGTGCTAGTAATCCAGGGGGAAACTATGGCTACACCTTC; CDR3aa: CSASNPGGNYGYTF; len: 14; d_gene: TRBD1; j_gene: TRBJ1-2; abundance: few; v_gene: TRBV20-1
CDR3nt: TGTGCCACCAGCAGCAGGGACAGGGTTAATGAAAAACTGTTTTTT; CDR3aa: CATSSRDRVNEKLFF; len: 15; d_gene: TRBD1; j_gene: TRBJ1-4; abundance: NA; v_gene: TRBV15
CDR3nt: TGTGCCAGCAGCCGAATGCCAGTCCGGGACGCAGGCTACACCTTC; CDR3aa: CASSRMPVRDAGYTF; len: 15; d_gene: NA; j_gene: TRBJ1-2; abundance: few; v_gene: TRBV11-1
CDR3nt: TGTGCCAGCTCCCTAAGGGGTAGCGGGGTCCTCTCCTACAATGAGCAGTTCTTC; CDR3aa: CASSLRGSGVLSYNEQFF; len: 18; d_gene: TRBD2; j_gene: TRBJ2-1; abundance: NA; v_gene: TRBV18
CDR3nt: TGTGCCAGCAGCTTAGTCGGGGAGGGTCTCTACGAGCAGTACTTC; CDR3aa: CASSLVGEGLYEQYF; len: 15; d_gene: TRBD2; j_gene: TRBJ2-7; abundance: NA; v_gene: TRBV7-2
CDR3nt: TGTGCCAGCAGCGGCGGGACCCCTGCCTTCTACGAGCAGTACTTC; CDR3aa: CASSGGTPAFYEQYF; len: 15; d_gene: NA; j_gene: TRBJ2-7; abundance: NA; v_gene: TRBV7-2
CDR3nt: TGCGCCAGCAGCTTCGGGCAGGCTCAAGAGACCCAGTACTTC; CDR3aa: CASSFGQAQETQYF; len: 14; d_gene: NA; j_gene: TRBJ2-5; abundance: NA; v_gene: TRBV5-1
CDR3nt: TGTGCCAGCAGTTTATCACTCCGTGGGGACACTGAAGCTTTCTTT; CDR3aa: CASSLSLRGDTEAFF; len: 15; d_gene: NA; j_gene: TRBJ1-1; abundance: NA; v_gene: TRBV27
CDR3nt: TGTGCCAGCATCCCAGGACTAGCGGGTAGCTCCTACAATGAGCAGTTCTTC; CDR3aa: CASIPGLAGSSYNEQFF; len: 17; d_gene: TRBD2; j_gene: TRBJ2-1; abundance: once; v_gene: TRBV12-3/TRBV12-4
CDR3nt: TGTGCCAGCAGCTCAATTGACAGTAAAGATGGCTACACCTTC; CDR3aa: CASSSIDSKDGYTF; len: 14; d_gene: NA; j_gene: TRBJ1-2; abundance: few; v_gene: TRBV7-3
CDR3nt: TGTGCCAGCAGCCAAGACGGGGGGGTGGAGTCACCCCTCCACTTT; CDR3aa: CASSQDGGVESPLHF; len: 15; d_gene: NA; j_gene: TRBJ1-6; abundance: once; v_gene: TRBV4-2
CDR3nt: TGCAGCGTTGCCCCCGGACTAGCGGGAAATGAGCAGTACTTC; CDR3aa: CSVAPGLAGNEQYF; len: 14; d_gene: TRBD2; j_gene: TRBJ2-5; abundance: NA; v_gene: TRBV29-1
CDR3nt: TGTGCCAGCAGCTCCCTGACTAGCGGGATCTACGAGCAGTACTTC; CDR3aa: CASSSLTSGIYEQYF; len: 15; d_gene: TRBD2; j_gene: TRBJ2-7; abundance: NA; v_gene: TRBV6-2/TRBV6-3
CDR3nt: TGTGCCAGCAACAATTCCGGGACACCGAATTCACCCCTCCACTTT; CDR3aa: CASNNSGTPNSPLHF; len: 15; d_gene: NA; j_gene: TRBJ1-6; abundance: few; v_gene: TRBV6-5
CDR3nt: TGTGCCAGCAGTACAGCTTACGAGCAGTACTTC; CDR3aa: CASSTAYEQYF; len: 11; d_gene: NA; j_gene: TRBJ2-7; abundance: NA; v_gene: TRBV6-5
CDR3nt: TGTGCCAGCAGTCTCGGGACAGAGAACACTGAAGCTTTCTTT; CDR3aa: CASSLGTENTEAFF; len: 14; d_gene: TRBD1; j_gene: TRBJ1-1; abundance: NA; v_gene: TRBV5-1
CDR3nt: TGTGCCAGCAGCCCTTCGAGGGAGGGGAACACTGAAGCTTTCTTT; CDR3aa: CASSPSREGNTEAFF; len: 15; d_gene: NA; j_gene: TRBJ1-1; abundance: NA; v_gene: TRBV25-1
CDR3nt: TGTGCCAGCAGTTACCCCTGGGAACCTGTTGAAGCTTTCTTT; CDR3aa: CASSYPWEPVEAFF; len: 14; d_gene: NA; j_gene: TRBJ1-1; abundance: NA; v_gene: TRBV6-2/TRBV6-3
CDR3nt: TGCGCCAGCAGCCCCAGGGGAGAGGGGGGCTACACCTTC; CDR3aa: CASSPRGEGGYTF; len: 13; d_gene: NA; j_gene: TRBJ1-2; abundance: NA; v_gene: TRBV5-1
CDR3nt: TGCGCCAGCAGCCAAGACGGGGCAGGGCCCCTCTACGAGCAGTACTTC; CDR3aa: CASSQDGAGPLYEQYF; len: 16; d_gene: NA; j_gene: TRBJ2-7; abundance: NA; v_gene: TRBV4-1
CDR3nt: TGTGCCAGCAGTGTGGGAGTTGAGCAGTTCTTC; CDR3aa: CASSVGVEQFF; len: 11; d_gene: NA; j_gene: TRBJ2-1; abundance: few; v_gene: TRBV6-4
CDR3nt: TGCAGTGCGACGTCAGCCGAGGTCCGTGAGCAGTTCTTC; CDR3aa: CSATSAEVREQFF; len: 13; d_gene: NA; j_gene: TRBJ2-1; abundance: once; v_gene: TRBV20-1